Listed below are T cell receptor beta chains from one sample, sequenced in a study of identical twins. TCRdb analysed the 5' RACE reads with MiXCR anew, one entry per CDR3 protein. Of 400,000 to 500,000 distinct CDR3 sequences in the sample, around a sixth were seen once. Sequencing was performed on naive T cells sorted from blood. The receptors were gathered from a man between 50 and 59 years old in good health. Each CDR3 is given with its conserved first and last residue. A D gene is named only where the DNA matches it firmly. Part of the rows lack a size; the others show once, few, many or a class for expanded clones.

D gene	clone size	V gene	J gene	CDR3 DNA	CDR3 protein
-	many	TRBV5-1	TRBJ1-2	TGCGCCAGCAGCTTGGCAGGGACACTAAGTGCTGGCTACACCTTC	CASSLAGTLSAGYTF
-	many	TRBV5-1	TRBJ2-3	TGCGCCAGCAGCTCCTGGACGGATACGCAGTATTTT	CASSSWTDTQYF
TRBD2	many	TRBV10-3	TRBJ2-7	TGTGCCATACAGCGGGAGATGAACGAGCAGTACTTC	CAIQREMNEQYF
-	few	TRBV4-2	TRBJ2-7	TGTGCCAGCAGCCAAGAATTTGACGGATCCTACGAGCAGTACTTC	CASSQEFDGSYEQYF
-	few	TRBV15	TRBJ1-5	TGTGCCACCAGCAGAGGCGGGAGTCTCACCCAGCATTTT	CATSRGGSLTQHF
-	-	TRBV15	TRBJ2-7	TGTGCCACCAGCAGAGATTCTAGGGGGGGACTATACGAGCAGTACTTC	CATSRDSRGGLYEQYF
TRBD2	-	TRBV7-9	TRBJ2-1	TGTGCCAGCAGCGCAGCTAGCGGGCCCGGGGACAATGAGCAGTTCTTC	CASSAASGPGDNEQFF
TRBD2	few	TRBV7-2	TRBJ2-3	TGTGCCAGCAGCTTAGCCCCGGCTAGCGGGGGGGCCGAAGATACGCAGTATTTT	CASSLAPASGGAEDTQYF
TRBD1	many	TRBV12-3/TRBV12-4	TRBJ1-1	TGCGCCAGCAGCTTGGACAGGGCAACTGAAGCTTTCTTT	CASSLDRATEAFF
-	-	TRBV5-1	TRBJ1-1	TGCGCCAGCAGCTTGGAGCCGGGGGCGAACACTGAAGCTTTCTTT	CASSLEPGANTEAFF
-	many	TRBV20-1	TRBJ2-5	TGCAGTGCGCATAGGGAAACGGAGACCCAGTACTTC	CSAHRETETQYF
-	-	TRBV6-1	TRBJ1-5	TGTGCCAGCAGTGAAGCGAGCAGGGGCAATCAGCCCCAGCATTTT	CASSEASRGNQPQHF
-	many	TRBV4-1	TRBJ1-1	TGCGCCAGCAGCCAAGAAACAGGGAAGGCTGAAGCTTTCTTT	CASSQETGKAEAFF
-	-	TRBV5-1	TRBJ1-4	TGCGCCAGCAGCTTGGAGGCTTCCCCGGGGGCTAATGAAAAACTGTTTTTT	CASSLEASPGANEKLFF
-	-	TRBV7-8	TRBJ1-1	TGTGCCAGCAGCCCACTAAGATTTTATACAGGGAACACTGAAGCTTTCTTT	CASSPLRFYTGNTEAFF
TRBD2	-	TRBV9	TRBJ2-3	TGTGCCAGCAGCGTAAAGGCTAGCGGTAGTATCACAGATACGCAGTATTTT	CASSVKASGSITDTQYF
-	few	TRBV10-3	TRBJ1-2	TGTGCCATCAACAGCGGCTATGGCTACACCTTC	CAINSGYGYTF
TRBD1	-	TRBV4-1	TRBJ2-1	TGCGCCAGCAGCCAAGAGTCCAGGGGGAGCTACAATGAGCAGTTCTTC	CASSQESRGSYNEQFF
-	many	TRBV11-2	TRBJ2-3	TGTGCCAGCAGCTTAGACGGCAGCTTCACAGATACGCAGTATTTT	CASSLDGSFTDTQYF
TRBD2	-	TRBV20-1	TRBJ2-5	TGCAGTGCTCAACCACCTAGCGGGACCCAAGAGACCCAGTACTTC	CSAQPPSGTQETQYF
-	few	TRBV20-1	TRBJ2-2	TGCAGTGCCAGATCGGTGGAGTCCGGGGAGCTGTTTTTT	CSARSVESGELFF
-	many	TRBV6-5	TRBJ2-7	TGTGCCAGCAGTTACTCTCCACAAGCCTACGAGCAGTACTTC	CASSYSPQAYEQYF
-	many	TRBV27	TRBJ2-2	TGTGCCAGGGCTTCCGGGCCACGTAACACCGGGGAGCTGTTTTTT	CARASGPRNTGELFF
-	-	TRBV7-9	TRBJ1-4	TGTGCCAGCAGCTTAGCGCGATGGGCAACTAATGAAAAACTGTTTTTT	CASSLARWATNEKLFF
-	few	TRBV5-1	TRBJ1-1	TGCGCCAGCAGCTTGCTCGGGGGTCGACCCATGAACACTGAAGCTTTCTTT	CASSLLGGRPMNTEAFF
-	-	TRBV6-2/TRBV6-3	TRBJ1-6	TGTGCCAGCAGCCCTGGGGCGACGGCTGCCCTCCACTTT	CASSPGATAALHF
-	-	TRBV6-2/TRBV6-3	TRBJ1-1	TGTGCCAGCAGTTACTCGATGGGTCAGACCTGGGGTACTGAAGCTTTCTTT	CASSYSMGQTWGTEAFF
-	-	TRBV27	TRBJ1-1	TGTGCCAGCAGTTTGGCGGGGTACGCGGTGAACACTGAAGCTTTCTTT	CASSLAGYAVNTEAFF
TRBD2	-	TRBV4-3	TRBJ2-5	TGCGCCAGCAGCCAAGATATAGCGGGAGGGATGTACCAAGAGACCCAGTACTTC	CASSQDIAGGMYQETQYF
-	-	TRBV28	TRBJ1-6	TGTGCCAGCAGGCAGGGTTCGAATTCACCCCTCCACTTT	CASRQGSNSPLHF
-	-	TRBV5-1	TRBJ2-4	TGCGCCAGCAGCTCTGGGGGGCGAACCAAAAACATTCAGTACTTC	CASSSGGRTKNIQYF
-	-	TRBV2	TRBJ2-7	TGTGCCAGCAGTGAATCGGGCGAGCAGTACTTC	CASSESGEQYF
TRBD2	many	TRBV4-1	TRBJ2-1	TGCGCCAGCAGCCAAGAGGTTCTAGCGGGGGGGAACAATGAGCAGTTCTTC	CASSQEVLAGGNNEQFF
-	few	TRBV19	TRBJ1-1	TGTGCCAGTAGTATATCAGGGTCGTCGGGAAGGTGGACTGAAGCTTTCTTT	CASSISGSSGRWTEAFF
TRBD1	many	TRBV6-5	TRBJ2-7	TGTGCCAGCAGTTACCAGGGGGCAGGGGAGCAGTACTTC	CASSYQGAGEQYF
TRBD2	-	TRBV11-2	TRBJ2-1	TGTGCCAGCAGCCGTCCTTCTAGCGGGAGATACAATGAGCAGTTCTTC	CASSRPSSGRYNEQFF
-	once	TRBV3-1	TRBJ1-6	TGTGCCAGCAGTCCAAAGAGCTATAATTCACCCCTCCACTTT	CASSPKSYNSPLHF
-	-	TRBV7-2	TRBJ2-3	TGTGCCAGCAGCCCCCAGGCAGATACGCAGTATTTT	CASSPQADTQYF
TRBD2	-	TRBV9	TRBJ2-5	TGTGCCAGCAGACCCGGACTAGCGGGGGCAGAGACCCAGTACTTC	CASRPGLAGAETQYF
-	-	TRBV11-1	TRBJ2-2	TGTGCCAGCAGCTTAGGCGACAACACCGGGGAGCTGTTTTTT	CASSLGDNTGELFF
-	-	TRBV15	TRBJ1-6	TGTGCCACCAGCAGAGAGAGGGGCCCAGGGTCACCCCTCCACTTT	CATSRERGPGSPLHF
-	-	TRBV4-1	TRBJ2-5	TGCGCCAGCTCTTATATATGGACGGGGATTTCAGGGACCCAGTACTTC	CASSYIWTGISGTQYF
-	-	TRBV5-1	TRBJ2-1	TGCGCCAGCAGCTTGGCGACCAGCGGGCCCAAGGATGAGCAGTTCTTC	CASSLATSGPKDEQFF
TRBD2	many	TRBV12-3/TRBV12-4	TRBJ2-2	TGTGCCAGCAGTACCGTCGGGACTACTAACACCGGGGAGCTGTTTTTT	CASSTVGTTNTGELFF